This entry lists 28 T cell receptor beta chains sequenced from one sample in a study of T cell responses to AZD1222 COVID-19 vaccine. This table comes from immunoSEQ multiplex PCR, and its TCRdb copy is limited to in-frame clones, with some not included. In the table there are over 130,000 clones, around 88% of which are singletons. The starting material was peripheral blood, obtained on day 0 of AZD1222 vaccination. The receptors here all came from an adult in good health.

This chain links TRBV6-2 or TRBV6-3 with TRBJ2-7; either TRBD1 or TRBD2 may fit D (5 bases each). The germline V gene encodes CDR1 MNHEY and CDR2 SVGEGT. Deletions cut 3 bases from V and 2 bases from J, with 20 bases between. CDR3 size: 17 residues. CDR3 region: CASSYNRRVPGTYEQYF. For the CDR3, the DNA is TGTGCCAGCAGTTATAATCGGCGGGTTCCAGGGACCTACGAGCAGTACTTC.

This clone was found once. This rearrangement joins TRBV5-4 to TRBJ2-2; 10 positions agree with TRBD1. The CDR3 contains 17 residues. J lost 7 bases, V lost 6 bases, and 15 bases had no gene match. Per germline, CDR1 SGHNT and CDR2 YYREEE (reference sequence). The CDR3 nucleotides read TGTGCCAGCATCTTTTTATCCGAGACAGGGGGCAACGGGGAGCTGTTTTTT. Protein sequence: CASIFLSETGGNGELFF.

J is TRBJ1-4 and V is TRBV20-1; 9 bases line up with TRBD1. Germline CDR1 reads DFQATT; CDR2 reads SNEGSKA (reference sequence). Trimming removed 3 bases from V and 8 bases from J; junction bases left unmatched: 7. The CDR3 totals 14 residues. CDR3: CSASFGQGTEKLFF. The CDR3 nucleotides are TGCAGTGCTAGTTTTGGACAGGGGACAGAAAAACTGTTTTTT.

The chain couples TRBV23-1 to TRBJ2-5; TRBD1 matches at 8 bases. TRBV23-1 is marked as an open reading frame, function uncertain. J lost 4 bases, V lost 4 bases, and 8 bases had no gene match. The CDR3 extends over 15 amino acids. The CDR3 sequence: CASSRGQGKVETQYF. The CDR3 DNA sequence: TGCGCCAGCAGTCGAGGACAGGGTAAAGTAGAGACCCAGTACTTC.

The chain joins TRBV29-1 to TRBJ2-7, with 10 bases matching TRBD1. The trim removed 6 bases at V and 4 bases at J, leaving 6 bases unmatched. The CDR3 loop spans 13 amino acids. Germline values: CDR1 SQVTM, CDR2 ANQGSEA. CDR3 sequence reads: CSVPGQGLYEQYF. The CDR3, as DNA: TGCAGCGTCCCGGGACAGGGGTTATACGAGCAGTACTTC.

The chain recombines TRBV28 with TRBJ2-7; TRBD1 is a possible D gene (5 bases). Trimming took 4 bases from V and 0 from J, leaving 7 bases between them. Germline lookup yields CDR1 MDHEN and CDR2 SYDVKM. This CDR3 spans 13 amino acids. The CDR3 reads CASSYRSSYEQYF. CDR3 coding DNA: TGTGCCAGCAGTTACAGGAGCTCCTACGAGCAGTACTTC.

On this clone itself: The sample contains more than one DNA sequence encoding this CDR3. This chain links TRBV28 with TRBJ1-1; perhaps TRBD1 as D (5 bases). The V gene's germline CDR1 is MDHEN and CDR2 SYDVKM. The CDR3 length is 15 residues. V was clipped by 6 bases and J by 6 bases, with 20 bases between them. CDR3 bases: TGTGCCAGCAGCTTACCTGACAGAGAATCGGCTGAAGCTTTCTTT. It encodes CASSLPDRESAEAFF.

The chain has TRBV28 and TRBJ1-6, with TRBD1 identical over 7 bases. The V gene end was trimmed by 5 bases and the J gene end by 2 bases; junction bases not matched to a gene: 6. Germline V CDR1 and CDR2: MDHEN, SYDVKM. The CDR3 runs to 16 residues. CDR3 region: CASSPTGRTYNSPLHF. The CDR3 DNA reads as TGTGCCAGCAGTCCGACAGGGAGGACCTATAATTCACCCCTCCACTTT. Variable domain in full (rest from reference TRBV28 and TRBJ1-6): DVKVTQSSRYLVKRTGEKVFLECVQDMDHENMFWYRQDPGLGLRLIYFSYDVKMKEKGDIPEGYSVSREKKERFSLILESASTNQTSMYLCASSPTGRTYNSPLHFGNGTRLTVT.

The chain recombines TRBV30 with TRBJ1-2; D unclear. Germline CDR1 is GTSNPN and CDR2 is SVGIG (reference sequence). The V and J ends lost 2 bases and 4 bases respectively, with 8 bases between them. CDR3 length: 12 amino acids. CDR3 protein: CAWSPQSYGYTF. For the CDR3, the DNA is TGTGCCTGGAGTCCTCAGTCCTATGGCTACACCTTC. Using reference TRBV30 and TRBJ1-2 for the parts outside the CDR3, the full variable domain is SQTIHQWPATLVQPVGSPLSLECTVEGTSNPNLYWYRQAAGRGLQLLFYSVGIGQISSEVPQNLSASRPQDRQFILSSKKLLLSDSGFYLCAWSPQSYGYTFGSGTRLTVV.

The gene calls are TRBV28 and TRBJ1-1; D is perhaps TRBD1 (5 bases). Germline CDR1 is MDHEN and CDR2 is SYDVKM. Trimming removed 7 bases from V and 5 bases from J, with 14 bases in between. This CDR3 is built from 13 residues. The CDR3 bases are TGTGCCAGCAATCTGGGGGGATATACTGAAGCTTTCTTT. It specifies CASNLGGYTEAFF.

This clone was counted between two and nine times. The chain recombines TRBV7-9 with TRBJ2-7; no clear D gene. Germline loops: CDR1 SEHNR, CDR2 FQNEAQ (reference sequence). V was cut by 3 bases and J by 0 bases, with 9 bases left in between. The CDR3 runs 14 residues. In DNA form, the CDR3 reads TGTGCCAGCAGCTTGGGCTTGACCTCCTACGAGCAGTACTTC. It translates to CASSLGLTSYEQYF.

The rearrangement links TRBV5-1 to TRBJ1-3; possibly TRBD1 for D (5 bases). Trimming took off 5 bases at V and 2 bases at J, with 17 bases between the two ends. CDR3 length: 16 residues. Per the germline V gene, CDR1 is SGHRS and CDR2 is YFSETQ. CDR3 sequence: CASSSYSDNPGNTIYF. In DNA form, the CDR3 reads TGCGCCAGCAGTTCGTATTCGGACAACCCTGGAAACACCATATATTTT.

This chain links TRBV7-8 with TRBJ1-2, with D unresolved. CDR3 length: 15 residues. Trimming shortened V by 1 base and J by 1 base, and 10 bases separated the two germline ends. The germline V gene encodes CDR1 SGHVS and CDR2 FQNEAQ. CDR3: CASSLGRPGNYGYTF. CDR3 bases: TGTGCCAGCAGCTTAGGTCGTCCCGGTAACTATGGCTACACCTTC.

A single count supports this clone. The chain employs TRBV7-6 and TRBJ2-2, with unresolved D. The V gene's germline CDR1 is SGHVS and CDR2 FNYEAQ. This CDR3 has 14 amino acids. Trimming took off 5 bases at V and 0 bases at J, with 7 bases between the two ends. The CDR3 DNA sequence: TGTGCCAGCAGCCGCGTGGCGAACACCGGGGAGCTGTTTTTT. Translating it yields CASSRVANTGELFF.

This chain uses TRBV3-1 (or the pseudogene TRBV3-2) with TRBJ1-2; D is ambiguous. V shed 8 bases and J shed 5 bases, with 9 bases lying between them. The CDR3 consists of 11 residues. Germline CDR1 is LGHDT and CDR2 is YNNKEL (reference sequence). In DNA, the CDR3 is TGTGCCAGCGGATTCGAGTATGGCTACACCTTC. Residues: CASGFEYGYTF.

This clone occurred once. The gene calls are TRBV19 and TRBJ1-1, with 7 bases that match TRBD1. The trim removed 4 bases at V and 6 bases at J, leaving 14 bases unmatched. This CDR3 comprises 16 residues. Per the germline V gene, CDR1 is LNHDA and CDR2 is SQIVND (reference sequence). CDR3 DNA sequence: TGTGCCAGTAGTACCCACCCAGTCAACAGGGGCGCTGAAGCTTTCTTT. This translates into CASSTHPVNRGAEAFF.

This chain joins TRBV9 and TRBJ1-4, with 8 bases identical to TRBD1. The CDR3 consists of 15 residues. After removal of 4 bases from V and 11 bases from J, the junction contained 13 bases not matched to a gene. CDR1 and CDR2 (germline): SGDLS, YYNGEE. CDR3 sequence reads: CASSHDGTGQGKLFF. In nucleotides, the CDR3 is TGTGCCAGCAGCCACGATGGGACAGGTCAGGGGAAACTGTTTTTT.

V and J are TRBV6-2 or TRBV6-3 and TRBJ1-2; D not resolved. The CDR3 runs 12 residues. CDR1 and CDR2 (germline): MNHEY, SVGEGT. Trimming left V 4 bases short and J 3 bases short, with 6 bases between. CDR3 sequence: CASSSLYYGYTF. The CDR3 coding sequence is TGTGCCAGCAGTTCGCTATACTATGGCTACACCTTC.

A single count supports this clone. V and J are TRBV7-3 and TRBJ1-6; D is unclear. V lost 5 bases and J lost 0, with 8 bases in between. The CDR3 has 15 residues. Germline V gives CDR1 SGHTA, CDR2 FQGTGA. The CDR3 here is CASSRASSYNSPLHF. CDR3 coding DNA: TGTGCCAGCAGCAGGGCCAGCTCCTATAATTCACCCCTCCACTTT.

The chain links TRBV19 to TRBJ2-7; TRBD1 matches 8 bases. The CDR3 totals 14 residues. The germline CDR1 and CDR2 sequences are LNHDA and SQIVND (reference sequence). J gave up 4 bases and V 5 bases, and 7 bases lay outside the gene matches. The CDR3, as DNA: TGTGCCAGTAGTCATATGGACAGGGAGTACGAGCAGTACTTC. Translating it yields CASSHMDREYEQYF.

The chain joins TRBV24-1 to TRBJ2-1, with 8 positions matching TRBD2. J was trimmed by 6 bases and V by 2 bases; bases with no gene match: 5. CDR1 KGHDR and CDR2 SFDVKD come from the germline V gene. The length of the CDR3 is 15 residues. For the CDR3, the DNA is TGTGCCACCAGTGATTCCGGACTAGCAGGCAATGAGCAGTTCTTC. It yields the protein CATSDSGLAGNEQFF.

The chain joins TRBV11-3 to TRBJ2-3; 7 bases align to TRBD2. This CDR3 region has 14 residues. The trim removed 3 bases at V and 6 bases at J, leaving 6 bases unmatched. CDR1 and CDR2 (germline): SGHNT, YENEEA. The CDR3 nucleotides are TGTGCCAGCAGCTTGATGGGGAGGGTCGATACGCAGTATTTT. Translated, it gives CASSLMGRVDTQYF.

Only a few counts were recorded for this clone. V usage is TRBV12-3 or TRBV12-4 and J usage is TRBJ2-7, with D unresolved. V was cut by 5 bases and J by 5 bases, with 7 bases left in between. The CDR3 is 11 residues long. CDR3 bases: TGTGCCAGCAGTAGAAAAGACGAGCAGTACTTC. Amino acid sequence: CASSRKDEQYF.

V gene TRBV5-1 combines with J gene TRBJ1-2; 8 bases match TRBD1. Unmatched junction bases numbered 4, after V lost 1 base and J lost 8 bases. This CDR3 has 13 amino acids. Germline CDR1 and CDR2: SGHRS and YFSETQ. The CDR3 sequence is CASSLQGTGGYTF. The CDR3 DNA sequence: TGCGCCAGCAGCTTGCAAGGGACAGGAGGCTACACCTTC.

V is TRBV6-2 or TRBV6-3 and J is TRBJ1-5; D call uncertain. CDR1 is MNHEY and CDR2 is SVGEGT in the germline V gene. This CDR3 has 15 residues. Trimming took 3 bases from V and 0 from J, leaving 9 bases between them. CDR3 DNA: TGTGCCAGCAGTTATGTACACTATAGCAATCAGCCCCAGCATTTT. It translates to CASSYVHYSNQPQHF.

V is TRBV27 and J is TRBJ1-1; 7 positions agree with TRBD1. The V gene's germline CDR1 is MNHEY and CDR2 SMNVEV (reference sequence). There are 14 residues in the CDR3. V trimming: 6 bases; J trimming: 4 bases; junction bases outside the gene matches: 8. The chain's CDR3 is CASRKGAQGTEAFF. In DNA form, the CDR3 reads TGTGCCAGCAGGAAGGGGGCGCAGGGCACTGAAGCTTTCTTT.

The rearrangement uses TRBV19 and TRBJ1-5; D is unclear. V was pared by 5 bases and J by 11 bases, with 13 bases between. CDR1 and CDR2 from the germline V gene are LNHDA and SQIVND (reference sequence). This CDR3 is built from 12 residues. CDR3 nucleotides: TGTGCCAGTAGTGAAGATCGAACTACCCAGCATTTT. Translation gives CASSEDRTTQHF.

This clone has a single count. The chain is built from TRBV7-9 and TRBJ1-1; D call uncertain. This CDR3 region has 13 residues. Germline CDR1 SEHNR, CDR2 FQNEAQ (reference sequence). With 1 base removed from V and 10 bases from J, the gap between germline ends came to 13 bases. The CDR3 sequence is CASSLEKDAGAFF. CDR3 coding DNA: TGTGCCAGCAGCTTAGAGAAGGATGCGGGAGCTTTCTTT. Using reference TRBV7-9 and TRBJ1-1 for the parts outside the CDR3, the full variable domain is DTGVSQNPRHKITKRGQNVTFRCDPISEHNRLYWYRQTLGQGPEFLTYFQNEAQLEKSRLLSDRFSAERPKGSFSTLEIQRTEQGDSAMYLCASSLEKDAGAFFGQGTRLTVV.